This T cell receptor beta chain emerged from a study of T cell responses to AZD1222 COVID-19 vaccine (dated by TCRdb to the early 2020s). For context, the study as a whole: A total of approximately 250 trial participants underwent TCR sequencing, of whom about 200 had received two doses of AZD1222 and 26 had received two doses of the MenACWY control vaccine. Trial participants were enrolled into age subgroups of 18-55, 56-69 and 70-plus years, which contained approximately 150, 28 and 58 TCR-sequenced participants, respectively.

In regard to this clone: Its binding antigen is unknown. Base qualities are not at hand, and no much larger clone is one base apart.

Trimming accounts for 0 bases at V and 10 bases at J, while the number of junction bases matched to no gene is 4. From cysteine to phenylalanine, the CDR3 is 16 amino acids long. Only the CDR3 portion is preserved as DNA: 48 bases, with reading frame beginning at the first base. CDR1 and CDR2 (SEHNR, FQNEAQ) derive from the germline V gene (reference sequence). Summary of the overall study and its limitations: Most participants were white British and females outnumbered males, and the authors suggested that clonal diversity may have been underestimated. After two AZD1222 doses, both the breadth and the depth of spike-specific TCRs were significantly higher than at day 0 and than in MenACWY recipients. Conclusions about previously exposed vaccinees are limited because only 5 or 6 AZD1222 recipients were SARS-CoV-2 seropositive at baseline. The 56-69-year group was small, and its depth increase did not reach significance, likely because of low power. The whole spike protein was spanned by vaccine-associated CD4 TCRs, and dominant responses were seen in regions 160-218 and 743-854. Reportedly, close to half of the unique spike-specific TCRs recognized epitopes lying outside the regions that are mutated in the B.1.351 and B.1.1.7 variants. Because no day 14 peak-response samples were available, repertoires were characterized only after the peak T cell response.

The CDR3 regions of human TCRbeta chains were analyzed by immunosequencing. As for the original processing: TCRs in the repertoires were matched against a reference library of SARS-CoV-2-specific TCRs that had been generated with the MIRA antigen-specificity platform. Breadth meant the fraction of unique TCRs that were SARS-CoV-2-associated, whereas depth meant the fraction of total T cells that were SARS-CoV-2-associated. Using the MIRA data, each spike-specific TCR was mapped to the spike region that the TCR reacts to and placed in a CD4 or CD8 class. Log10-transformed breadth and depth values were compared by one-way ANOVA with Sidak's multiple comparisons tests. TCRdb retrieved this table from immuneACCESS and kept in-frame rearrangements only. Not all clones are present; in checked studies, unresolved V genes account for under half, and no reason is known for the remainder. The V and J calls and clone size come from that table; D and trimming were worked out from the DNA. Counted in this sample were about 110,000 clones; about nine tenths of them appeared once. Approximately 3% of the sample lies in the top ten.

In the paper's terms, the time point label means: baseline before first vaccination. This specimen's treatment or condition label, per the study, means: meningococcal conjugate vaccine given as trial control. Vaccinee samples came from UK trials COV001 and COV002, including a single-blind randomized controlled phase 2/3 trial of AZD1222 (ChAdOx1 nCoV-19) in healthy adults. Trial participant PBMC samples were collected at day 0 and day 28 after the second dose for TCRbeta chain sequencing. The rearrangement combines TRBV7-9 with TRBJ2-1; 15 nucleotides in the junction match TRBD2. The sample consisted of peripheral blood, taken on day 0 of MenACWY control vaccination. This clonotype was sampled from an adult in good health. The DNA sequence reads TGTGCCAGCAGCTTAGCCGGGACTAGCGGGGGGCTCGAGCAGTTCTTC. This translates into CASSLAGTSGGLEQFF.